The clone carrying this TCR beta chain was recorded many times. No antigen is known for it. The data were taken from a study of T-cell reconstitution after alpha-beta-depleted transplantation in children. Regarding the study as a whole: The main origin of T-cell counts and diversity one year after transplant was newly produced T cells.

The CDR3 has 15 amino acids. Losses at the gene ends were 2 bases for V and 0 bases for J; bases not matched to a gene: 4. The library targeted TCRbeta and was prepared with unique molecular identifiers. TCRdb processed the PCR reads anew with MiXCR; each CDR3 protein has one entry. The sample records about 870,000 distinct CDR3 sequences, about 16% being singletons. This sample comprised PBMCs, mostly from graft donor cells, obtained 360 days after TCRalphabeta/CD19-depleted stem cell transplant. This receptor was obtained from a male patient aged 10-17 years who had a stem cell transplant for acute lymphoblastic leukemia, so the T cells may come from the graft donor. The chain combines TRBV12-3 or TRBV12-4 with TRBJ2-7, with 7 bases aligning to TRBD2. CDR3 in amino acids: CASSLWGGSSYEQYF. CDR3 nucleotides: TGTGCCAGCAGTTTATGGGGCGGGAGCTCCTACGAGCAGTACTTC.